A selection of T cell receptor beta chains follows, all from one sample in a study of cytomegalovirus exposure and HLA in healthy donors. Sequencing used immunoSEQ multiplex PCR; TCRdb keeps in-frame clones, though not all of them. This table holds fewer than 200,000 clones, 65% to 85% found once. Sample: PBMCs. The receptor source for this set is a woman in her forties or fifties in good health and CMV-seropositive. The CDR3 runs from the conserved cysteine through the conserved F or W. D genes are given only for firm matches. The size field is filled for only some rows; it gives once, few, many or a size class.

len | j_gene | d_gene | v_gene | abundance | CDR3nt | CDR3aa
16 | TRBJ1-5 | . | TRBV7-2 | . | TGTGCCAGCAGCTTAGAGGGAGGCCGCAGCAATCAGCCCCAGCATTTT | CASSLEGGRSNQPQHF
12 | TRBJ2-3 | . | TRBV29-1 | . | TGCAGCGTTGCCGAGGGAGCAGATACGCAGTATTTT | CSVAEGADTQYF
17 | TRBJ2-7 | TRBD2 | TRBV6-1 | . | TGTGCCAGCAGTGAAAGTCGGGCGGGAGGGCCAGGTTACGAGCAGTACTTC | CASSESRAGGPGYEQYF
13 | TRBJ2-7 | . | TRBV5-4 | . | TGTGCCAGCAGCCCGGGGGAGTTTCACGAGCAGTACTTC | CASSPGEFHEQYF
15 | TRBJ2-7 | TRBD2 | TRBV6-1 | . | TGTGCCAGCAGTGTACGCGGGGGACCTTCTAGGGAGCAGTACTTC | CASSVRGGPSREQYF
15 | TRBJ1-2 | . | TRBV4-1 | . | TGCGCCAGCAGCCAAGCTCGGACTGGGCCCTATGGCTACACCTTC | CASSQARTGPYGYTF
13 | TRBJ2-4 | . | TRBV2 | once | TGTGCCAGCACCGAGTTTCCAGGGAACATTCAGTACTTC | CASTEFPGNIQYF
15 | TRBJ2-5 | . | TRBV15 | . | TGTGCCACCAGCACCGAGGGCGTATCCCAAGAGACCCAGTACTTC | CATSTEGVSQETQYF
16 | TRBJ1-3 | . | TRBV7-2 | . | TGTGCCAGCAGCTTAAATCCCCCGGGACACGGAAACACCATATATTTT | CASSLNPPGHGNTIYF
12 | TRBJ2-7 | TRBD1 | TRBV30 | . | TGTGCCTGGAGTACGACAGGGGCAGGGCAGTACTTC | CAWSTTGAGQYF
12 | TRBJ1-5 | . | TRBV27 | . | TGTGCCAGCAGTTTCAGGGGCCAGCCCCAGCATTTT | CASSFRGQPQHF
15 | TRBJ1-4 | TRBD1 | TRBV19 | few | TGTGCCACCTCCGGGACAGCTCCGTCGGATGAAAAACTGTTTTTT | CATSGTAPSDEKLFF